The text below deals with one T cell receptor beta chain. Germline-derived CDR1 and CDR2 are SGHRS and YFSETQ. The CDR3 length is 13 residues. The V and J ends lost 4 bases and 5 bases, in that order; junction bases with no gene match: 5. The record originates from a study of patients and donors after allogeneic stem cell transplantation. TCRdb reprocessed the RT-PCR reads via MiXCR and lists one record per CDR3 protein. The sample records about a million distinct CDR3 sequences, approximately 19% being singletons. The chain is built from TRBV5-1 and TRBJ2-7; 8 nucleotides align to TRBD2. The sample consisted of blood, either unsorted or a sorted T cell fraction (not recorded which). The source of this sequence is a human donor who was either an allogeneic HSCT recipient or a stem cell or donor lymphocyte infusion donor (not recorded which). It is not recorded whose cells these are; they may come from a transplant donor. The CDR3 DNA follows: TGCGCCAGCAGCCTCGGGACTAGGGACGAGCAGTACTTC. The encoded protein is CASSLGTRDEQYF.